A selection of T cell receptor beta chains follows, all from one sample in a study of shared clonotypes between healthy human individuals. The protocol was immunoSEQ multiplex PCR, while the TCRdb copy is restricted to in-frame clones and leaves out a portion. The table shows approximately 840,000 clones, with about 96% occurring only once. The source material was naive CD8+ T cells sorted from blood. The source of these receptors is a man aged 30-40 years in good health. The CDR3 runs from the conserved cysteine through the conserved F or W. Each record gives: D gene, clone size, V gene, J gene, CDR3 protein, CDR3 DNA. The D gene is left open where the match is weak. Clone size is given for some rows only: seen once, a few or many times, or a class if the clone is expanded.

>NA|NA|TRBV7-9|TRBJ1-2
CASSFREPYGYTF
TGTGCCAGCAGCTTTCGGGAGCCCTATGGCTACACCTTC
>NA|NA|TRBV5-1|TRBJ2-3
CASSSRELDTDTQYF
TGCGCCAGCAGCTCGCGCGAGCTAGACACAGATACGCAGTATTTT
>TRBD1|NA|TRBV4-3|TRBJ2-3
CASSQDRGTGRDTQYF
TGCGCCAGCAGCCAAGATCGAGGGACAGGGAGAGATACGCAGTATTTT
>TRBD2|NA|TRBV29-1|TRBJ2-3
CSVIGLASSTDTQYF
TGCAGCGTAATCGGACTAGCGTCTAGCACAGATACGCAGTATTTT
>NA|once|TRBV5-1|TRBJ1-1
CASSLGRIMNTEAFF
TGCGCCAGCAGCTTAGGCAGAATCATGAACACTGAAGCTTTCTTT
>NA|NA|TRBV27|TRBJ2-7
CASSFQGSYEQYF
TGTGCCAGCAGTTTTCAGGGTTCCTACGAGCAGTACTTC
>NA|once|TRBV4-2|TRBJ1-5
CASSQEEYGQPQHF
TGTGCCAGCAGCCAAGAGGAATATGGCCAGCCCCAGCATTTT
>NA|NA|TRBV28|TRBJ2-7
CASSLGGFASSYEQYF
TGTGCCAGCAGTTTAGGGGGCTTCGCAAGCTCCTACGAGCAGTACTTC
>NA|NA|TRBV23-1|TRBJ1-1
CASRPGEHSTEEAFF
TGCGCCAGCAGACCCGGGGAGCACTCAACGGAAGAAGCTTTCTTT
>NA|NA|TRBV9|TRBJ1-1
CASSAPVGPNTEAFF
TGTGCCAGCAGCGCCCCCGTTGGGCCCAACACTGAAGCTTTCTTT
>NA|NA|TRBV6-5|TRBJ2-1
CASSSGTITYNEQFF
TGTGCCAGCAGTTCCGGGACAATTACCTACAATGAGCAGTTCTTC
>NA|NA|TRBV6-5|TRBJ2-7
CASSYSRSVSEQYF
TGTGCCAGCAGTTACTCGAGAAGTGTATCCGAGCAGTACTTC
>TRBD2|NA|TRBV28|TRBJ2-1
CTVLAGDNEQFF
TGTACCGTGTTAGCGGGAGACAATGAGCAGTTCTTC
>TRBD2|NA|TRBV7-9|TRBJ2-3
CASSSGLAGATDTQYF
TGTGCCAGCAGCTCCGGACTAGCGGGAGCGACAGATACGCAGTATTTT
>NA|NA|TRBV9|TRBJ2-7
CASSVDGGSTEYEQYF
TGTGCCAGCAGCGTAGACGGCGGGTCAACCGAATACGAGCAGTACTTC
>NA|NA|TRBV2|TRBJ2-7
CASSASEQYF
TGTGCCAGCAGTGCAAGTGAGCAGTACTTC
>NA|NA|TRBV27|TRBJ2-7
CASSLGTDYEQYF
TGTGCCAGCAGCCTCGGGACGGATTACGAGCAGTACTTC
>TRBD1|once|TRBV13|TRBJ2-5
CASSSRDRETQYF
TGTGCCAGCAGCAGCCGGGACAGAGAGACCCAGTACTTC
>NA|once|TRBV7-9|TRBJ2-3
CASSLQFADTQYF
TGTGCCAGCAGCTTACAGTTCGCAGATACGCAGTATTTT